Listed below are T cell receptor beta chains from one sample, sequenced in a study of beta chain features in type 1 diabetes. Using immunoSEQ multiplex PCR, the repertoire was profiled, and TCRdb retains in-frame clones only, with some absent. The repertoire holds roughly 610,000 clones, with 15% as singletons. The sequenced sample consisted of naive CD4+ T cells from blood. The receptors here all came from a man aged 18-30 years in good health. The CDR3 runs from the conserved cysteine through the conserved F or W. A D gene is named only where the DNA matches it firmly. Clone size is not always given. Where it is, it says once, few, many or a class for expanded clones.

v_call	d_call	j_call	clone_size	cdr3_nt	cdr3_aa
TRBV30	-	TRBJ1-4	-	TGTGCCTGGAGTGTCCCCATTCTTAATGAAAAACTGTTTTTT	CAWSVPILNEKLFF
TRBV19	-	TRBJ2-6	-	TGTGCCAGTAGTATCCCCGGGGCGGGGGCCAACGTCCTGACTTTC	CASSIPGAGANVLTF
TRBV7-3	-	TRBJ2-2	-	TGTGCCAGCAGCTTATACCGAAACACCGGGGAGCTGTTTTTT	CASSLYRNTGELFF
TRBV10-3	-	TRBJ1-1	few	TGTGCCATCAGTGATGACGGGGGGGCGGCTTTCTTT	CAISDDGGAAFF
TRBV10-3	-	TRBJ1-2	few	TGTGCCATCAGTACGGGGTCAGTGGCAGGAGGCTACACCTTC	CAISTGSVAGGYTF
TRBV28	TRBD1	TRBJ2-7	-	TGTGCCAGCACCTCGAGAGGGACAGGGTTCGACTACGAGCAGTACTTC	CASTSRGTGFDYEQYF
TRBV15	TRBD1	TRBJ1-2	-	TGTGCCACCAGCAGGGGGACAGTAAGCTATGGCTACACCTTC	CATSRGTVSYGYTF
TRBV14	-	TRBJ1-3	few	TGTGCCAGCAGCCGCGCGACCGGGCCCGCTGGAAACACCATATATTTT	CASSRATGPAGNTIYF
TRBV4-3	-	TRBJ1-6	few	TGCGCCAGCAGCCAAGAAAGGGTGGGTTCCTATAATTCACCCCTCCACTTT	CASSQERVGSYNSPLHF
TRBV15	-	TRBJ2-3	-	TGTGCCACCAGCAGGGTGTTAGAAGATACGCAGTATTTT	CATSRVLEDTQYF
TRBV10-3	TRBD2	TRBJ2-7	-	TGTGCCATCAGTTGGACTAGCGGGAGCTACGAGCAGTACTTC	CAISWTSGSYEQYF
TRBV5-4	-	TRBJ2-1	many	TGTGCCAGCAGCTTACAAGGCGATGAGCAGTTCTTC	CASSLQGDEQFF
TRBV6-1	-	TRBJ2-3	-	TGTGCCAGCAGTGAAGCGGGTCAAATCACAGATACGCAGTATTTT	CASSEAGQITDTQYF
TRBV7-9	-	TRBJ2-4	once	TGTGCCAGCAGCTTAGTCTTGGGCGCCACCAAAAACATTCAGTACTTC	CASSLVLGATKNIQYF
TRBV19	TRBD2	TRBJ2-7	-	TGTGCCAGTCGACTAGCGGGGACCTACGAGCAGTACTTC	CASRLAGTYEQYF
TRBV9	-	TRBJ2-5	few	TGTGCCAGCAGCGTAGGAACTGGACAAGAGACCCAGTACTTC	CASSVGTGQETQYF
TRBV14	TRBD2	TRBJ2-7	-	TGTGCCAGCAGCACAACGTCTAGCGGGGGGTACGAGCAGTACTTC	CASSTTSSGGYEQYF
TRBV7-9	-	TRBJ2-5	few	TGTGCCAGCAGCTCCAACGGGGAGACCCAGTACTTC	CASSSNGETQYF